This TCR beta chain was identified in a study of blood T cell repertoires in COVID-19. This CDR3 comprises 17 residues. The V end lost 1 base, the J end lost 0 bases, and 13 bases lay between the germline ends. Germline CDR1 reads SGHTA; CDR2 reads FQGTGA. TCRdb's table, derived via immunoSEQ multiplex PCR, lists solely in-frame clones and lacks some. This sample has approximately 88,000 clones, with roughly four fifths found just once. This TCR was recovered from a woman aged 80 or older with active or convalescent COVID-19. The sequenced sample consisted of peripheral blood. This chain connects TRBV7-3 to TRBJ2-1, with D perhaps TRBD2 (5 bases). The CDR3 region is CASSLNPFSASYNEQFF. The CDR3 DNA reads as TGTGCCAGCAGCTTAAACCCCTTTAGCGCCTCCTACAATGAGCAGTTCTTC.